Reported below is one TCR beta chain. The sample belongs to a study of blood T cell repertoires in COVID-19. The overall study: Some COVID-19 samples were acute and others convalescent; all came from the United States, Italy and Spain.

In the authors' workflow: The assay estimated nucleated cells by amplifying reference gene primers. Sequencing was performed with immunoSEQ multiplex PCR; in TCRdb, only in-frame clones are kept and a portion is missing. V and J calls and clone size follow that table, whereas D and trimming were derived from the DNA. The sample lists about 140,000 clones, approximately 90% seen once, with more than 3.5% in the top ten. The CDR3 totals 15 residues. The germline CDR1 and CDR2 sequences are SNHLY and FYNNEI. Trimming stripped 9 bases from V and 3 bases from J, with 15 bases between. The sequence came from a woman in her thirties or forties with acute or convalescent COVID-19. The rearrangement joins TRBV2 to TRBJ1-6, with D tentatively TRBD1 (6 bases). Sequenced sample: peripheral blood. CDR3 nucleotides: TGTGCCAGTAGCTTCCGGGACAACTATAATTCACCCCTCCACTTT. Protein sequence: CASSFRDNYNSPLHF.